A selection of T cell receptor beta chains follows, all from one sample in a study of blood T cell repertoires in COVID-19. This table comes from immunoSEQ multiplex PCR, and its TCRdb copy is limited to in-frame clones, with some not included. Of about 120,000 clones in the sample, around 77% were seen once. Sequencing was carried out using peripheral blood. All receptors come from a human donor in a cohort sampled during active COVID-19. The CDR3 runs from the conserved cysteine through the conserved F or W. D genes are given only for firm matches. Size is omitted from some rows. Given values are once, few, many or a class for expanded clones.

TRBJ1-1 | . | TRBV27 | . | CASSLFRGGGEAFF | TGTGCCAGCAGTTTATTCAGGGGTGGTGGTGAAGCTTTCTTT
TRBJ1-1 | . | TRBV6-5 | . | CASSRNRDKNTEAFF | TGTGCCAGCAGTCGAAACCGGGACAAGAACACTGAAGCTTTCTTT
TRBJ1-6 | . | TRBV3-1/TRBV3-2 | . | CASSQEGHYNSPLHF | TGTGCCAGCAGCCAAGAGGGACACTACAATTCACCCCTCCACTTT
TRBJ2-2 | . | TRBV29-1 | . | CSVISSTGELFF | TGCAGCGTTATTAGCTCCACCGGGGAGCTGTTTTTT
TRBJ1-1 | . | TRBV7-8 | . | CASRVRGQNTEAFF | TGTGCCAGCAGGGTCAGGGGTCAGAACACTGAAGCTTTCTTT
TRBJ1-5 | TRBD1 | TRBV6-1 | . | CASSEGSGGYQPQHF | TGTGCCAGCAGTGAAGGGTCAGGGGGGTATCAGCCCCAGCATTTT
TRBJ2-5 | TRBD1 | TRBV13 | . | CASSLEGQGAKTQYF | TGTGCCAGCAGCTTGGAAGGACAGGGGGCAAAGACCCAGTACTTC
TRBJ2-7 | TRBD2 | TRBV11-1 | . | CASSLSTSGPYEQYF | TGTGCCAGCAGCTTGAGTACTAGCGGGCCCTACGAGCAGTACTTC
TRBJ2-7 | TRBD1 | TRBV6-5 | once | CATCPWDRVDEQYF | TGTGCCACCTGCCCGTGGGACAGGGTGGACGAGCAGTACTTC
TRBJ2-7 | . | TRBV5-1 | . | CASSSGGGYEQYF | TGCGCCAGCAGCTCTGGGGGCGGCTACGAGCAGTACTTC
TRBJ1-2 | . | TRBV2 | few | CASRYRATREGYTF | TGTGCCAGCAGATACAGGGCCACAAGGGAGGGCTACACCTTC
TRBJ2-5 | . | TRBV7-6 | . | CASGGPGGAETQYF | TGTGCCAGTGGGGGCCCCGGAGGCGCAGAGACCCAGTACTTC
TRBJ1-5 | TRBD1 | TRBV28 | . | CASSFGIGTGGEPQHF | TGTGCCAGCAGCTTCGGTATAGGGACAGGGGGGGAGCCCCAGCATTTT
TRBJ1-2 | TRBD1 | TRBV28 | . | CASSGGQRANYGYTF | TGTGCCAGCAGTGGGGGACAGAGAGCTAACTATGGCTACACCTTC
TRBJ2-7 | . | TRBV28 | . | CASSPLVSGEQYF | TGTGCCAGCAGTCCCTTGGTCAGTGGCGAGCAGTACTTC
TRBJ2-7 | . | TRBV2 | . | CASSEGLQYTYEQYF | TGTGCCAGCAGTGAAGGGTTACAGTACACCTACGAGCAGTACTTC
TRBJ1-2 | TRBD1 | TRBV5-4 | . | CASRSGTGSGYTF | TGTGCCAGCAGATCCGGGACAGGGTCAGGCTACACCTTC
TRBJ2-6 | . | TRBV7-8 | . | CASSLYAGQSSGANVLTF | TGTGCCAGCAGCTTATATGCAGGGCAGAGCTCTGGGGCCAACGTCCTGACTTTC
TRBJ2-7 | TRBD1 | TRBV6-5 | . | CASSYRGQGNEQYF | TGTGCCAGCAGTTACAGGGGACAGGGAAACGAGCAGTACTTC
TRBJ2-7 | . | TRBV13 | . | CASSARNYDEQYF | TGTGCCAGCAGCGCCCGAAACTACGACGAGCAGTACTTC
TRBJ2-7 | TRBD1 | TRBV30 | few | CAWSVRVGQGGYEQYF | TGTGCCTGGAGTGTACGTGTGGGACAGGGGGGTTACGAGCAGTACTTC
TRBJ1-1 | . | TRBV20-1 | . | CSARDTGEAFF | TGCAGTGCTAGAGACACAGGTGAAGCTTTCTTT
TRBJ2-7 | TRBD2 | TRBV2 | once | CASSGRTSGGDEQYF | TGTGCCAGCAGTGGGAGGACTAGCGGGGGGGATGAGCAGTACTTC
TRBJ2-5 | . | TRBV29-1 | . | CSVDQGGQETQYF | TGCAGCGTTGATCAAGGAGGACAAGAGACCCAGTACTTC
TRBJ2-7 | TRBD1 | TRBV7-9 | . | CASSLTGNYEQYF | TGTGCCAGCAGCCTGACAGGGAACTACGAGCAGTACTTC
TRBJ2-7 | TRBD2 | TRBV6-5 | . | CASSVTSGSYEQYF | TGTGCCAGCAGCGTGACTAGCGGCTCCTACGAGCAGTACTTC